This paragraph reports one TCR beta chain. The data are from a study of blood T cell repertoires in COVID-19. Using immunoSEQ multiplex PCR, the repertoire was profiled, and TCRdb retains in-frame clones only, with some absent. Of roughly 120,000 clones in the sample, 85% were seen once. CDR1 is MDHEN and CDR2 is SYDVKM in the germline V gene. CDR3 length: 16 residues. Losses at the gene ends were 6 bases for V and 3 bases for J; bases not matched to a gene: 10. This chain joins TRBV28 and TRBJ2-7; TRBD1 agrees at 11 bases. Sequencing was carried out using peripheral blood. This receptor was taken from a human donor in a cohort sampled during active COVID-19. This CDR3 reads CASRSPGTGGFYEQYF. DNA of the CDR3: TGTGCCAGCAGGTCTCCCGGGACAGGGGGTTTCTACGAGCAGTACTTC. The entire variable domain, with the rest obtained from reference TRBV28 and TRBJ2-7, is as follows: DVKVTQSSRYLVKRTGEKVFLECVQDMDHENMFWYRQDPGLGLRLIYFSYDVKMKEKGDIPEGYSVSREKKERFSLILESASTNQTSMYLCASRSPGTGGFYEQYFGPGTRLTVT.